This T cell receptor (beta chain) was recovered during a study of post-analysis software for immune sequencing data. As for this clonotype: Its antigen is not identified.

Germline trimming cut 0 bases from V and 4 bases from J; bases unmatched to any gene: 8. Germline V gives CDR1 SEHNR, CDR2 FQNEAQ (reference sequence). The CDR3 is 17 amino acids. Unique molecular identifiers were present in the TCR beta cDNA libraries. TCRdb reanalysed the PCR reads using MiXCR and keeps one entry per CDR3 protein. There are about 810,000 distinct CDR3 sequences in the sample; under 70% occur only once, and approximately 4.5% lies in the top ten. Study-level findings and limits: Higher frequency in patients than in controls was seen for 5 or 6 TRBV segments, with TRBV5-6, TRBV5-1 and TRBV20-1 among them.

The TCR originated in a girl aged 10 to 17 with multiple sclerosis. The chain links TRBV7-9 to TRBJ1-5; 8 nucleotides align to TRBD1. Sequencing input: blood. The DNA of the CDR3 is TGTGCCAGCAGCTTAGCGGTCCAGGGGGCGTCAAATCAGCCCCAGCATTTT. It yields the protein CASSLAVQGASNQPQHF.